This T cell receptor (beta chain) derives from a study of blood T cells in healthy people across ages. The wider study: Using template switching, researchers captured about one barcoded beta molecule for each two T cells.

It was with a sample-barcoded 5' primer and a J-beta primer mix that a second PCR of roughly 7 to 12 cycles was run. TCRdb reprocessed the 5' RACE reads via MiXCR and lists one record per CDR3 protein. The table includes about 650,000 distinct CDR3 sequences, roughly 32% detected once. This CDR3 is 14 amino acids long. Germline CDR1 is SGHVS and CDR2 is FQNEAQ. V lost 8 bases and J 4 bases, leaving 17 bases between the germline ends. What was sequenced was blood. V usage is TRBV7-8 and J usage is TRBJ2-5, with a weak D call TRBD2 (5 bases). The origin of this receptor is a woman of 80 years or more in good health. This chain's CDR3 is CASRPFRDGETQYF. The CDR3 DNA reads TGTGCCAGCCGCCCTTTTCGGGATGGAGAGACCCAGTACTTC.